Below are 29 T cell receptor beta chains sequenced from a single sample in a study of blood T cell repertoires in COVID-19. Measured with immunoSEQ multiplex PCR; TCRdb has only the in-frame clones, and not every one. The table includes roughly 85,000 clones, 86% detected once. The sample consisted of peripheral blood. The receptors stem from a man aged 45-60 years with active or convalescent COVID-19.

The chain employs TRBV6-5 and TRBJ1-1; D uncertain. The ends were cut back, 1 base at V and 4 bases at J, with 7 bases in the middle. CDR1 and CDR2 (germline): MNHEY, SVGAGI. CDR3 length equals 13 residues. CDR3 region: CASSYYRVTEAFF. CDR3 DNA sequence: TGTGCCAGCAGTTACTATCGGGTCACTGAAGCTTTCTTT.

DNA for the CDR3: TGTGCCAGCAGCCGAACCGGGACTAGCCCGAGAATATGGTACAATGAGCAGTTCTTC. Translating gives CASSRTGTSPRIWYNEQFF. V usage is TRBV3-1 (or the pseudogene TRBV3-2) and J usage is TRBJ2-1; 9 bases map to TRBD2. The germline gives CDR1 LGHDT, CDR2 YNNKEL (reference sequence). The CDR3 covers 19 residues. J gave up 4 bases and V 4 bases, and 17 bases lay outside the gene matches.

The chain couples TRBV10-3 to TRBJ1-6, with TRBD1 matching over 10 bases. Germline trimming cut 2 bases from V and 7 bases from J; bases unmatched to any gene: 2. CDR3 length: 15 amino acids. From germline, CDR1 is ENHRY and CDR2 SYGVKD. For the CDR3, the DNA is TGTGCCATCAGTGAGAGGGGACAGGGGAATTCACCCCTCCACTTT. Its protein product is CAISERGQGNSPLHF.

The J gene is TRBJ1-2, the V gene TRBV6-1; D may be TRBD1 (5 bases). The CDR3 is made up of 15 amino acids. CDR1 and CDR2 (germline): MNHNS, SASEGT. Deletions cut 0 bases from V and 4 bases from J, with 12 bases between. The CDR3, as DNA: TGTGCCAGCAGTGAAGCAGCCTGGGGGGTCTATGGCTACACCTTC. This sequence encodes CASSEAAWGVYGYTF.

In its sample, this clone was seen once. V is TRBV5-4 and J is TRBJ2-1; 7 nucleotides agree with TRBD1. V gave up 9 bases and J gave up 3 bases; unmatched junction bases: 9. This CDR3 is built from 14 residues. From germline, CDR1 is SGHNT and CDR2 YYREEE (reference sequence). For the CDR3, the DNA is TGTGCCACGAAGATCGGGACAGACTACAATGAGCAGTTCTTC. Amino acids: CATKIGTDYNEQFF.

This clone appeared many times. V and J are TRBV24-1 and TRBJ2-2, with D unresolved. Germline V CDR1 and CDR2: KGHDR, SFDVKD. Trimming removed 5 bases from V and 3 bases from J, with 3 bases in between. The CDR3 contains 12 residues. The CDR3 loop is CATSVYTGELFF. DNA of the CDR3: TGTGCCACCAGTGTATACACCGGGGAGCTGTTTTTT.

V is TRBV15 and J is TRBJ1-4; D not resolved. The CDR3 loop spans 12 amino acids. Trimming left V 1 base short and J 8 bases short, with 5 bases between. The germline V gene has CDR1 LNHNV and CDR2 YYDKDF (reference sequence). CDR3 nucleotide sequence: TGTGCCACCAGCAGAGTGGGCGAAAAACTGTTTTTT. Amino acid sequence: CATSRVGEKLFF.

The rearrangement joins TRBV24-1 to TRBJ2-2; the D is unclear. The germline V gene has CDR1 KGHDR and CDR2 SFDVKD. CDR3 size: 17 residues. V lost 0 bases to trimming and J lost 2 bases, with 12 bases between them. CDR3 in amino acids: CATSDLPAGANTGELFF. Here the CDR3 DNA reads TGTGCCACCAGTGATTTGCCCGCAGGCGCAAACACCGGGGAGCTGTTTTTT.

This chain uses TRBV2 with TRBJ2-2; D gene unclear. Germline loops: CDR1 SNHLY, CDR2 FYNNEI. The CDR3 covers 12 residues. Trimming removed 4 bases from V and 6 bases from J, with 6 bases in between. In nucleotides, the CDR3 is TGTGCCAGCAGTGTCGGTCCCGGGGAGCTGTTTTTT. Protein product: CASSVGPGELFF. The full variable domain, rest sourced from reference TRBV2 and TRBJ2-2, is EPEVTQTPSHQVTQMGQEVILRCVPISNHLYFYWYRQILGQKVEFLVSFYNNEISEKSEIFDDQFSVERPDGSNFTLKIRSTKLEDSAMYFCASSVGPGELFFGEGSRLTVL.

The genes are TRBV5-1 and TRBJ1-2; D might be TRBD1 (6 bases). V was clipped by 5 bases and J by 1 base, with 12 bases between them. Germline-derived CDR1 and CDR2 are SGHRS and YFSETQ. CDR3 size: 14 residues. DNA for the CDR3: TGCGCCAGCAGACCAGGACAGTATAACTATGGCTACACCTTC. It yields the protein CASRPGQYNYGYTF.

This clone is a singleton in its sample. V is TRBV7-9 and J is TRBJ2-2; maybe TRBD2 (5 bases). Trimming removed 2 bases at V and 4 bases at J, with 14 bases between. This CDR3 contains 16 residues. CDR1 is SEHNR, CDR2 FQNEAQ, per germline (reference sequence). CDR3 loop: CASSLHFEGATGELFF. CDR3 DNA: TGTGCCAGCAGCTTACATTTTGAGGGTGCCACCGGGGAGCTGTTTTTT.

The V gene is TRBV5-1, the J gene TRBJ1-1, with D unresolved. V was trimmed by 5 bases and J by 1 base, leaving 12 bases between them. From germline, CDR1 is SGHRS and CDR2 YFSETQ. The CDR3 covers 14 residues. For the CDR3, the DNA is TGCGCCAGCAGGGAGGTTACCTCGAACACTGAAGCTTTCTTT. Protein sequence: CASREVTSNTEAFF.

The gene calls are TRBV5-1 and TRBJ1-4; TRBD1 aligns across 7 bases. J gave up 7 bases and V 0 bases, and 6 bases lay outside the gene matches. Germline V gene lookup returns CDR1 SGHRS and CDR2 YFSETQ. The CDR3 is 15 residues long. The CDR3 loop is CASSLATGRGEKLFF. The CDR3 DNA is TGCGCCAGCAGCTTGGCGACAGGGCGGGGTGAAAAACTGTTTTTT.

J is TRBJ2-2 and V is TRBV10-3; TRBD1 might be the D (5 bases). Germline V gives CDR1 ENHRY, CDR2 SYGVKD. The CDR3 totals 14 residues. The ends were cut back, 4 bases at V and 9 bases at J, with 15 bases in the middle. CDR3: CAISVTGLNRELFF. For the CDR3, the DNA is TGTGCCATCAGTGTAACAGGCCTAAATCGGGAGCTGTTTTTT.

The CDR3 here is CATTPGQENQPQHF. The CDR3 DNA reads TGTGCCACCACCCCGGGACAGGAGAATCAGCCCCAGCATTTT. The chain combines TRBV24-1 with TRBJ1-5; 8 bases match TRBD1. This CDR3 is built from 14 residues. Germline loops: CDR1 KGHDR, CDR2 SFDVKD. V lost 8 bases and J lost 4; bases outside the gene matches: 6.

This clone was picked up one time. This chain connects TRBV7-8 to TRBJ2-7, with no clear D. This CDR3 comprises 13 residues. Trimming shortened V by 1 base and J by 2 bases, and 6 bases separated the two germline ends. CDR1 SGHVS and CDR2 FQNEAQ come from the germline V gene. In DNA form, the CDR3 reads TGTGCCAGCAGCTTAGGCAACACCTACGAGCAGTACTTC. Translating gives CASSLGNTYEQYF.

V usage is TRBV15 and J usage is TRBJ2-2; 9 nucleotides align to TRBD2. J lost 0 bases, V lost 0 bases, and 5 bases had no gene match. CDR3 length: 18 amino acids. CDR1 LNHNV and CDR2 YYDKDF come from the germline V gene (reference sequence). The CDR3 sequence: CATSRDGIAGANTGELFF. The CDR3 DNA sequence: TGTGCCACCAGCAGAGATGGGATAGCGGGAGCGAACACCGGGGAGCTGTTTTTT.

The chain employs TRBV6-6 and TRBJ2-7, with 10 bases that match TRBD2. Germline V gene lookup returns CDR1 MNHNY and CDR2 SVGAGI (reference sequence). The CDR3 consists of 15 residues. The trim removed 1 base at V and 4 bases at J, leaving 4 bases unmatched. The CDR3 is CASSYFRTSGYEQYF. CDR3 DNA: TGTGCCAGCAGTTACTTCCGGACTAGCGGTTACGAGCAGTACTTC.

Here the CDR3 reads CASSHTPTGGELFF. The DNA for the CDR3 is TGTGCCAGCAGCCATACCCCTACGGGCGGGGAGCTGTTTTTT. The V and J genes are TRBV7-2 and TRBJ2-2; D not resolved. Germline V gene lookup returns CDR1 SGHTA and CDR2 FQGNSA. V lost 5 bases to trimming and J lost 7 bases, with 14 bases between them. The CDR3 has 14 amino acids.

This chain links TRBV5-5 with TRBJ2-6; no definite D call. The V end lost 0 bases, the J end lost 0 bases, and 4 bases lay between the germline ends. The CDR3 consists of 15 residues. The V gene's germline CDR1 is SGHKS and CDR2 YYEKEE (reference sequence). The CDR3 spells CASSLAGSGANVLTF. The CDR3 DNA reads TGTGCCAGCAGCTTGGCGGGCTCTGGGGCCAACGTCCTGACTTTC.

The genes are TRBV30 and TRBJ1-6; D is perhaps TRBD1 (5 bases). Germline CDR1 GTSNPN, CDR2 SVGIG (reference sequence). V lost 4 bases and J lost 6, with 10 bases in between. The CDR3 runs 13 residues. The CDR3 DNA reads TGTGCCTGGACCCTTCAGGGTAATTCACCCCTCCACTTT. This sequence encodes CAWTLQGNSPLHF.

This clone appeared once. This chain connects TRBV14 to TRBJ2-7; D possibly matches TRBD1 or TRBD2 (9 bases each). CDR1 and CDR2 (germline): SGHDN, FVKESK. The CDR3 totals 17 residues. V lost 4 bases, J lost 6 bases, and 25 bases lay in between. CDR3 sequence (DNA): TGTGCCAGCAGCCCGGGACAGGGCCTAGCGGGATCGCGCGAGCAGTACTTC. Translating it yields CASSPGQGLAGSREQYF.

The chain recombines TRBV6-5 with TRBJ2-1; maybe TRBD1 (6 bases). V was shortened by 6 bases and J by 9 bases, with 21 bases between the two germline ends. The CDR3 sequence is 15 residues long. Looked up from germline, CDR1 is MNHEY and CDR2 is SVGAGI. The CDR3 region has the DNA TGTGCCAGCAGATATACCTCTTACAGGGTACCTGAGCAGTTCTTC. This gives the protein CASRYTSYRVPEQFF.

This clone occurred a few times. The gene calls are TRBV10-3 and TRBJ1-6; D perhaps matches TRBD1 (5 bases). Germline loops: CDR1 ENHRY, CDR2 SYGVKD. V was cut by 3 bases and J by 12 bases, with 15 bases left in between. CDR3 length: 14 residues. The CDR3 reads CAISDPSRVGPLHF. The CDR3 DNA reads TGTGCCATCAGTGACCCGTCCAGGGTGGGACCCCTCCACTTT.

The gene calls are TRBV6-1 and TRBJ2-5, with a possible D match to TRBD2 (7 bases). V shed 0 bases and J shed 7 bases, with 18 bases lying between them. There are 16 residues in the CDR3. Looked up from germline, CDR1 is MNHNS and CDR2 is SASEGT. The CDR3 protein is CASSEAGRLGGRTQYF. Written as DNA, the CDR3 is TGTGCCAGCAGTGAAGCAGGACGGCTGGGGGGGCGGACCCAGTACTTC.

The gene calls are TRBV19 and TRBJ2-2; tentatively, D is TRBD2 (6 bases). The CDR3 covers 15 residues. V shed 4 bases and J shed 7 bases, with 16 bases lying between them. From germline, CDR1 is LNHDA and CDR2 SQIVND (reference sequence). CDR3 sequence reads: CASSKEGRSDGELFF. The CDR3 bases are TGTGCCAGTAGTAAGGAGGGGAGGTCAGACGGGGAGCTGTTTTTT.

This clone was detected a few times. The chain couples TRBV5-4 to TRBJ2-6; D may be TRBD2 (5 bases). Trimming cost V 1 base and J 0 bases, with 8 bases left between them. Germline assignment: CDR1 SGHNT and CDR2 YYREEE (reference sequence). CDR3 size: 16 residues. The CDR3 DNA is TGTGCCAGCAGCTTGCCCCGGGACTCTGGGGCCAACGTCCTGACTTTC. Its protein product is CASSLPRDSGANVLTF.

V usage is TRBV28 and J usage is TRBJ2-7, with D perhaps matching TRBD2 (5 bases). The CDR3 runs to 14 residues. The germline V gene has CDR1 MDHEN and CDR2 SYDVKM. The germline V and J ends were trimmed by 5 bases and 3 bases, with 14 bases remaining between them. The CDR3 DNA sequence: TGTGCCAGCAGTCCCACCGGCCGGGACTACGAGCAGTACTTC. Protein sequence: CASSPTGRDYEQYF. Full variable domain (remainder filled in from reference TRBV28 and TRBJ2-7): DVKVTQSSRYLVKRTGEKVFLECVQDMDHENMFWYRQDPGLGLRLIYFSYDVKMKEKGDIPEGYSVSREKKERFSLILESASTNQTSMYLCASSPTGRDYEQYFGPGTRLTVT.

The V and J genes are TRBV3-1 (or the pseudogene TRBV3-2) and TRBJ2-7, with a possible D match to TRBD2 (5 bases). The CDR3 length is 14 residues. Trimming pared 4 bases from V and 5 bases from J, leaving 15 bases between. Germline V gene data show CDR1 as LGHDT and CDR2 as YNNKEL (reference sequence). CDR3 sequence (DNA): TGTGCCAGCAGCCCTGGGTCGGGGAAAAACGAGCAGTACTTC. It encodes CASSPGSGKNEQYF.